These T cell receptor beta chains were read from a single sample in a study of cytomegalovirus exposure and HLA in healthy donors. The repertoire was sequenced with immunoSEQ multiplex PCR; TCRdb's copy has only in-frame clones and lacks some. The table has roughly 120,000 clones, under 80% seen once. Sequenced input: PBMCs. Source of these receptors: a woman aged 55-75 years in good health and CMV-seropositive. CDR3s include the opening cysteine and the closing phenylalanine or tryptophan. D genes are given only for firm matches.

V gene: TRBV30; D gene: NA; J gene: TRBJ2-2; CDR3 protein: CAWTQVASGELFF
V gene: TRBV7-2; D gene: NA; J gene: TRBJ1-5; CDR3 protein: CASSLLGDQPQHF
V gene: TRBV7-6; D gene: NA; J gene: TRBJ1-3; CDR3 protein: CASSYRRGDTIYF
V gene: TRBV19; D gene: TRBD2; J gene: TRBJ2-1; CDR3 protein: CASRPGIAGYNEQFF
V gene: TRBV19; D gene: TRBD2; J gene: TRBJ2-5; CDR3 protein: CASSMGAGAPTQYF
V gene: TRBV2; D gene: TRBD1; J gene: TRBJ1-1; CDR3 protein: CASRRTGDRRSDTEAFF
V gene: TRBV7-9; D gene: NA; J gene: TRBJ2-3; CDR3 protein: CASSRDFTSTDTQYF
V gene: TRBV2; D gene: TRBD2; J gene: TRBJ2-3; CDR3 protein: CASRVAGSRAADTQYF
V gene: TRBV5-4; D gene: NA; J gene: TRBJ2-2; CDR3 protein: CASRTGFGTGELFF
V gene: TRBV4-3; D gene: NA; J gene: TRBJ2-5; CDR3 protein: CASSQDHWAGQISTQYF
V gene: TRBV19; D gene: TRBD2; J gene: TRBJ2-1; CDR3 protein: CASSIVAGGREQFF
V gene: TRBV5-1; D gene: NA; J gene: TRBJ1-1; CDR3 protein: CASSPRDSLNTEAFF
V gene: TRBV5-1; D gene: TRBD1; J gene: TRBJ2-7; CDR3 protein: CASSVRTGGHEQYF
V gene: TRBV14; D gene: NA; J gene: TRBJ2-1; CDR3 protein: CASSQDRVATGWRNEQFF
V gene: TRBV7-8; D gene: NA; J gene: TRBJ1-1; CDR3 protein: CASSAAGAAEAFF
V gene: TRBV19; D gene: TRBD1; J gene: TRBJ2-4; CDR3 protein: CASSPQGLAKNIQYF
V gene: TRBV7-9; D gene: TRBD1; J gene: TRBJ1-3; CDR3 protein: CASSSQGQTGNTIYF
V gene: TRBV7-2; D gene: NA; J gene: TRBJ1-1; CDR3 protein: CASSLGGGSEAFF
V gene: TRBV6-6; D gene: NA; J gene: TRBJ1-2; CDR3 protein: CASSVKEEVGGYTF
V gene: TRBV11-1; D gene: NA; J gene: TRBJ2-1; CDR3 protein: CASSLGTFYSYNEQFF
V gene: TRBV4-2; D gene: TRBD1; J gene: TRBJ2-2; CDR3 protein: CASSQVRSGGIAGELFF
V gene: TRBV4-3; D gene: NA; J gene: TRBJ2-5; CDR3 protein: CASSQDSQETQYF
V gene: TRBV10-3; D gene: NA; J gene: TRBJ1-1; CDR3 protein: CAISGIARGPNTEAFF
V gene: TRBV5-1; D gene: TRBD1; J gene: TRBJ2-6; CDR3 protein: CASSSGTGVLGANVLTF
V gene: TRBV15; D gene: NA; J gene: TRBJ2-1; CDR3 protein: CATSSQDFYNEQFF
V gene: TRBV7-3; D gene: NA; J gene: TRBJ2-1; CDR3 protein: CASSPSGQGRFF
V gene: TRBV29-1; D gene: NA; J gene: TRBJ2-1; CDR3 protein: CSVGGEVVNEQFF
V gene: TRBV6-6; D gene: TRBD2; J gene: TRBJ2-1; CDR3 protein: CASAGGPREQFF
V gene: TRBV13; D gene: TRBD1; J gene: TRBJ1-1; CDR3 protein: CASSSYPALQGDSTEAFF
V gene: TRBV7-2; D gene: NA; J gene: TRBJ1-1; CDR3 protein: CASSFGQGNTEAFF
V gene: TRBV27; D gene: NA; J gene: TRBJ2-3; CDR3 protein: CASSLQGFTDTQYF
V gene: TRBV6-5; D gene: NA; J gene: TRBJ2-7; CDR3 protein: CASSGSSYEQYF
V gene: TRBV19; D gene: NA; J gene: TRBJ1-2; CDR3 protein: CASSIARGYYTF
V gene: TRBV29-1; D gene: TRBD2; J gene: TRBJ2-1; CDR3 protein: CSVRSGIYSYNEQFF
V gene: TRBV7-9; D gene: TRBD1; J gene: TRBJ2-7; CDR3 protein: CASSLRGTGISYEQYF
V gene: TRBV18; D gene: NA; J gene: TRBJ2-1; CDR3 protein: CASSPSRGTYNEQFF